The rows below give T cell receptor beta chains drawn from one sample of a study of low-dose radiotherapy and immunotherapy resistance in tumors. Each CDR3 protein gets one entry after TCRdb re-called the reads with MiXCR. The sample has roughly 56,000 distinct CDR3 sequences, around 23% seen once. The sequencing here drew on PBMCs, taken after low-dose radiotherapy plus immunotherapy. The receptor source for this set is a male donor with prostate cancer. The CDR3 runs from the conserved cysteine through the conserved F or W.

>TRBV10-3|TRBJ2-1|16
CAISEGRQGATNEQFF
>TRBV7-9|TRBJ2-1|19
CASSLRSGGASSSYNEQFF
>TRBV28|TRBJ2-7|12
CASTLGRAEQYF
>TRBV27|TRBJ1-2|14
CASSRGRNNYGYTF
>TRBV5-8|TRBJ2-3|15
CASSFLASSTDTQYF
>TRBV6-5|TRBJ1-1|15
CASSYGRTGNTEAFF
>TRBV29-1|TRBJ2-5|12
CSVEGLAGTQYF
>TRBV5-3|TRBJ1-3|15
CASSLEAYSGNTIYF
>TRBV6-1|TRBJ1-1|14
CASSPDRASTEAFF
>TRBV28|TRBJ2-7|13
CASRGGGVGEQYF
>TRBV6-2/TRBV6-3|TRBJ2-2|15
CASSASGGETGELFF
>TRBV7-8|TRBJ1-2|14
CASSLVVNNYGYTF
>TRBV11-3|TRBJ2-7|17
CASSLGDVGAIPYEQYF
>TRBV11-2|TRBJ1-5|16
CASSLGDSGGNQPQHF
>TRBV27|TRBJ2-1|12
CASGDRYNEQFF
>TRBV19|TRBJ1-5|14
CASSRTGDRQPQHF
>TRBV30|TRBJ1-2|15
CAWSAGWDVNYGYTF
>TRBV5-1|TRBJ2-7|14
CASSPRSDSNEQYF
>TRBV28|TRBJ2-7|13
CATLETDSYEQYF
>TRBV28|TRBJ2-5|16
CASSHSRQGIGETQYF